This T cell receptor (beta chain) is drawn from a study of blood T cell repertoires in COVID-19 (dated by TCRdb to about 2020). For context, the study as a whole: Collaborator samples came from the United States, Italy and Spain and covered acute and convalescent phases of COVID-19. The material from the prospective study consisted of cDNA or gDNA derived from T cells, B-cell-depleted T cells, or PBMCs. Nearly every sample came with metadata listing a de-identified subject ID, COVID-19 status, age in years and sex. The repertoires were made available in a free public database intended to serve as a resource for research on the immune response to SARS-CoV-2. Where HLA class I and class II types were available, the types were taken from metadata supplied by the sample provider, not from assay-based typing. Deeply sampled blood TCRbeta repertoires from subjects exposed to, actively infected with, or recovered from COVID-19 were included in the dataset. The samples were drawn from two sources: the first 160 participants of the ongoing ImmuneRACE study, and 1,000 to 1,500 subjects contributed by 6 global collaborators.

Note on this clone: Its binding antigen is unknown. Base qualities are missing; no much larger clone stands one base away.

TCRbeta CDR3 regions were amplified from genomic DNA using the immunoSEQ Assay, a bias-controlled multiplex PCR. From the authors' description of their analysis: Within the assay, amplification of reference gene primers was used to estimate how many nucleated cells each sample contained. To quantify the absolute abundance of each unique TCRbeta CDR3 rearrangement, sequence reads were collapsed and filtered. For each sample, productive Simpson clonality was calculated as the square root of Simpson's diversity index across productive rearrangements. TCRdb took over this immuneACCESS table, retaining in-frame rearrangements with V and J assigned. Such tables are incomplete; in checked studies, under half of the missing clones stem from an unresolved V gene, and the remainder is unexplained. V and J calls and clone size are given by that table; D and trimming were obtained from the DNA. A total of some 230,000 clones appear in this sample, approximately 81% of them only once. About 0.91% of the sample is taken by the ten largest.

Results the study describes overall, beyond this receptor: Clinical and demographic metadata were provided uncurated, with the amount varying by source and participant.

Each collaborating institution followed its own protocols to collect whole blood in K2EDTA tubes. Collaborator samples were shipped for TCRbeta analysis as frozen whole blood, isolated PBMCs, or DNA extracted from either sample type. The CDR3, cysteine through phenylalanine, is 16 amino acids long. Here the CDR3 DNA is all that survives: 48 bases in frame from base 1. Based on the germline V gene, the CDR1 and CDR2 sequences are MRHNA and SNTAGT. Trimming costs V 4 bases and J 1 base, and their ends lie 16 bases apart. The chain is encoded by TRBV6-4 joined to TRBJ1-1; a tentative D match to TRBD1 spans 6 bases. The sequence was obtained from a man between 40 and 49 years old with acute or convalescent COVID-19. The sample consisted of peripheral blood. The DNA sequence is given as TGTGCCAGCAGTGGAACCGGGACACGGAGGAACACTGAAGCTTTCTTT. Translated, it gives CASSGTGTRRNTEAFF.